This T cell receptor (beta chain) was identified in a study of cytomegalovirus exposure and HLA in healthy donors. General observations from the study: TCR association rates varied by HLA locus in a later analysis, with DRB1 highest and HLA-C lowest. Being indistinguishable, some V segments were excluded, TRBV6-2 and TRBV6-3 among them. Among donors in an Asian-associated ancestry cluster, a later analysis reportedly found fewer N-insertions than the roughly 610-donor mean. Across all donors, roughly uniform sequencing depth was an assumption of the presence/absence analyses.

Regarding this clone: Its specificity is unknown.

Looked up from germline, CDR1 is MGHDK and CDR2 is SYGVNS. Between the trimmed V and J ends, which lost 2 bases and 0 bases, there was a span of 9 bases. This CDR3 is 15 amino acids long. PCR primers comprised 60 Vbeta and 13 Jbeta primers. This table comes from immunoSEQ multiplex PCR, and its TCRdb copy is limited to in-frame clones, with some not included. The table records some 130,000 clones, around four fifths of them present only once. The receptor's source is a female donor in good health and CMV-seronegative. The specimen sequenced was PBMCs. This chain uses TRBV25-1 with TRBJ2-3, with a weak D call TRBD1 (6 bases). The CDR3 bases are TGTGCCAGCAGTGAACAGGGGCCAAGCACAGATACGCAGTATTTT. As protein: CASSEQGPSTDTQYF.